This record concerns one T cell receptor beta chain sequence. As originally analysed: Quantification of nucleated cells was approximated via reference gene primer amplification. TCRdb's table, derived via immunoSEQ multiplex PCR, lists solely in-frame clones and lacks some. D and trimming were read from the DNA, whereas the V and J calls and clone size are those reported in that table. The repertoire holds 93,000 or so clones, with about 80% as singletons. The record originates from a study of blood T cell repertoires in COVID-19. Study at large: Acute-phase and convalescent COVID-19 samples originated in the United States, Italy and Spain. PBMCs, B-cell-depleted T cells, or T cells were the source of the cDNA or gDNA that made up the material.

The CDR3 runs to 13 residues. The V and J ends lost 9 bases and 11 bases respectively, with 22 bases between them. The germline CDR1 and CDR2 sequences are SNHLY and FYNNEI. The chain has TRBV2 and TRBJ1-1; D gene unclear. The TCR comes from a human donor in a cohort sampled during active COVID-19. The sequencing sample was made of peripheral blood. CDR3 nucleotide sequence: TGTGCCAGTGATCCCGGACTCTCTAGGGTGGCTTTCTTT. Residues: CASDPGLSRVAFF.